The present T cell receptor (beta chain) was sequenced within a study of vaccination and CD4 T cells after COVID-19. Whole-study context: Nasal swab PCR detected SARS-CoV-2 in convalescent patients, who comprised several mild cases and one severe case.

With the Oncomine TCR Beta short-read assay, DNA from cultured CD4+ T cells was sequenced. TCRdb re-analysed the PCR reads in MiXCR, keeping a single row per CDR3 protein. Counted here are roughly 15,000 distinct CDR3 sequences, approximately 48% occurring once; the ten biggest clones make up more than 12%. Treatment here: roughly nine-day PBMC culture with coronavirus spike peptide pools or control peptides (ViraFEST assay). Germline V lookup: CDR1 SGHNT, CDR2 YYREEE (reference sequence). V shed 2 bases and J shed 4 bases, with 15 bases lying between them. The length of the CDR3 is 15 residues. Only a few counts were recorded for this clonotype. Its antigen is undetermined.

The chain joins TRBV5-4 to TRBJ1-1; D is perhaps TRBD1 (6 bases). This TCR derives from a human donor who had recovered from COVID-19. The sample comprised CD4+ T cells from blood, cultured in vitro. The CDR3 DNA is TGTGCCAGCAGCTTTGGCGCGGGGGCGATCACTGAAGCTTTCTTT. Translating it yields CASSFGAGAITEAFF.